This T cell receptor beta chain was retrieved from a study of T cells in Graves' hyperthyroidism and ophthalmopathy. Every diagnosis used clinical symptoms, serum thyroxine and TRAb, thyroid ultrasound and orbital computed tomography. Amplification yielded TCR beta CDR3 regions, with RNA transcripts as the source. Carried out on the TCR CDR3, a first-round RT-PCR used the HTBI primer set. TCRdb reprocessed the multiplex PCR reads via MiXCR and lists one record per CDR3 protein. The repertoire holds a few hundred thousand distinct CDR3 sequences, with 12% to 15% as singletons. This clonotype was detected many times. With V trimmed by 8 bases and J by 4 bases, 5 bases remained unmatched. This CDR3 comprises 14 residues. In germline, CDR1 is SNHLY, CDR2 FYNNEI.

The rearrangement uses TRBV2 and TRBJ2-1; 10 bases fit TRBD2. The sample comprised blood. This clonotype was obtained from a woman aged 45 to 65 with Graves' hyperthyroidism that later progressed to Graves' ophthalmopathy. This chain's CDR3 is CASQLAGRYNEQFF. The CDR3 DNA sequence: TGTGCCAGCCAACTAGCGGGGCGATACAATGAGCAGTTCTTC.